Following are 10 T cell receptor beta chains from one sample sequenced in a study of shared clonotypes between healthy human individuals. CD45RO negativity and positive selection for CCR7 defined naive CD8 cells, a population that excluded terminally differentiated effector memory CD45RA+ cells. Libraries were prepared by immunoSEQ multiplex PCR; TCRdb keeps only in-frame clonotypes and omits some of them. Altogether about 2.2 million clones are present, about 93% being singletons, with the ten largest covering about 1.7%. Sequenced input: naive CD8+ T cells from PBMCs. The source of these receptors is a man aged 18 to 29 in good health. Some clones in this sample may be carry-over from other donors' samples.

The chain has TRBV10-3 and TRBJ1-2; 7 nucleotides line up with TRBD1. The trim removed 0 bases at V and 5 bases at J, leaving 6 bases unmatched. This CDR3 contains 15 residues. Germline lookup yields CDR1 ENHRY and CDR2 SYGVKD. The CDR3 sequence is CAISESPTGLYGYTF. Written as DNA, the CDR3 is TGTGCCATCAGTGAGTCACCGACAGGGTTGTATGGCTACACCTTC.

This chain connects TRBV7-9 to TRBJ2-1, with a tentative D call TRBD2 (5 bases). CDR1 SEHNR and CDR2 FQNEAQ come from the germline V gene (reference sequence). V was pared by 2 bases and J by 3 bases, with 23 bases between. The CDR3 totals 19 residues. The CDR3 DNA reads TGTGCCAGCAGCTTATGGTACTCCATCTCGGGGAAGGACTACAATGAGCAGTTCTTC. It encodes CASSLWYSISGKDYNEQFF.

The chain employs TRBV4-1 and TRBJ2-3, with a tentative D call TRBD2 (5 bases). V lost 1 base and J lost 3, with 17 bases in between. The V gene's germline CDR1 is MGHRA and CDR2 YSYEKL. The CDR3 contains 17 residues. CDR3 sequence: CASSQVPSLRATDTQYF. Here the CDR3 DNA reads TGCGCCAGCAGCCAAGTCCCCAGCTTGAGGGCTACAGATACGCAGTATTTT.

This clone was detected once. The genes are TRBV2 and TRBJ1-4, with D possibly matching TRBD1 (5 bases). Trimming removed 6 bases at V and 7 bases at J, with 15 bases between. CDR3 length: 14 amino acids. The germline V gene has CDR1 SNHLY and CDR2 FYNNEI. CDR3 sequence reads: CASRGGATPEKLFF. For the CDR3, the DNA is TGTGCCAGCAGAGGAGGGGCGACCCCTGAAAAACTGTTTTTT.

The CDR3 reads CASSLIGEEQYF. In nucleotides, the CDR3 is TGTGCCAGCAGCTTAATAGGCGAGGAGCAGTACTTC. The chain has TRBV7-3 and TRBJ2-7; D not resolved. CDR1 and CDR2 from the germline V gene are SGHTA and FQGTGA. This CDR3 is built from 12 residues. The V and J ends lost 1 base and 7 bases respectively, with 8 bases between them.

The rearrangement joins TRBV27 to TRBJ2-1, with D perhaps given as TRBD1 or TRBD2 (5 bases each). The length of the CDR3 is 14 residues. V was clipped by 4 bases and J by 3 bases, with 10 bases between them. Germline V lookup: CDR1 MNHEY, CDR2 SMNVEV (reference sequence). The DNA for the CDR3 is TGTGCCAGCAGTTGGGGGAGTGGCTACAATGAGCAGTTCTTC. As protein: CASSWGSGYNEQFF.

The CDR3 DNA reads TGTGCCAGCAGTGAGGGAGGTCCCTGGACGGATGGGGCCAACGTCCTGACTTTC. It yields the protein CASSEGGPWTDGANVLTF. The chain recombines TRBV2 with TRBJ2-6; tentative D call: TRBD2 (6 bases). The length of the CDR3 is 18 residues. Trimming shortened V by 3 bases and J by 3 bases, and 18 bases separated the two germline ends. Germline V gene data show CDR1 as SNHLY and CDR2 as FYNNEI.

The chain is built from TRBV4-3 and TRBJ2-7; 10 nucleotides agree with TRBD1. CDR3 length equals 14 residues. The germline gives CDR1 LGHNA, CDR2 YSLEER. J was trimmed by 6 bases and V by 1 base; bases with no gene match: 3. The CDR3 coding sequence is TGCGCCAGCAGCCAAGGACAGGGGGCAATCGAGCAGTACTTC. Its protein product is CASSQGQGAIEQYF.

The chain combines TRBV11-2 with TRBJ1-2; 8 bases are shared with TRBD1. CDR1 and CDR2 (germline): SGHAT, FQNNGV. The ends lost 5 bases at V and 5 bases at J; junction bases unmatched: 10. The CDR3 spans 15 residues. For the CDR3, the DNA is TGTGCCAGCAGCAACCAGGGGACAGGCGTGTATGGCTACACCTTC. This codes for CASSNQGTGVYGYTF.

This chain uses TRBV28 with TRBJ1-3; D call uncertain. The CDR3 extends over 14 amino acids. Trimming took off 5 bases at V and 4 bases at J, with 12 bases between the two ends. Germline V lookup: CDR1 MDHEN, CDR2 SYDVKM. CDR3 DNA sequence: TGTGCCAGCAGTCCCGCCGGGAGCGGAAACACCATATATTTT. This sequence encodes CASSPAGSGNTIYF. The whole variable domain, remainder taken from reference TRBV28 and TRBJ1-3, is DVKVTQSSRYLVKRTGEKVFLECVQDMDHENMFWYRQDPGLGLRLIYFSYDVKMKEKGDIPEGYSVSREKKERFSLILESASTNQTSMYLCASSPAGSGNTIYFGEGSWLTVV.